This T cell receptor (beta chain) was recorded in a study of cytomegalovirus exposure and HLA in healthy donors. 60 Vbeta and 13 Jbeta primers were used in PCR. Produced via immunoSEQ multiplex PCR; TCRdb's table is partial and in-frame only. The sample lists more than 110,000 clones; roughly 76% were seen once. V gave up 1 base and J gave up 5 bases, with 8 bases separating them. Germline V gives CDR1 SEHNR, CDR2 FQNEAQ (reference sequence). There are 13 residues in the CDR3. This chain connects TRBV7-9 to TRBJ2-5, with unresolved D. The TCR sequence derives from a man aged 18 to 35 in good health and CMV-seronegative. The sequenced material came from PBMCs. Here the CDR3 DNA reads TGTGCCAGCAGCTTAGTACGCCAGGAGACCCAGTACTTC. This codes for CASSLVRQETQYF. Supplemented by reference TRBV7-9 and TRBJ2-5, the full variable domain reads DTGVSQNPRHKITKRGQNVTFRCDPISEHNRLYWYRQTLGQGPEFLTYFQNEAQLEKSRLLSDRFSAERPKGSFSTLEIQRTEQGDSAMYLCASSLVRQETQYFGPGTRLLVL.